This TCR beta chain was captured by sequencing in a study of cytomegalovirus exposure and HLA in healthy donors (dated by TCRdb to 2015 to 2018). With respect to the entire study: An earlier analysis of approximately 640 of the donors reported more than 250 Gb of sequence data and 120 million or so unique TCR beta sequences from 150 million to 200 million T cells. The T cell repertoires of under 750 subjects were profiled by immunosequencing and related to cytomegalovirus serostatus. The genetic ancestry cluster associated with self-reported Caucasian donors included 80% to 90% of the 350 to 500 genotyped donors. Every repertoire in the discovery cohort had been generated on one and the same sequencing platform. In the later analysis, no new phenotypic data were used to find candidate immune exposures; instead, reliance was placed on TCR beta sequences and their occurrence across donors. Donor age, sex, ethnicity and CMV serostatus were compiled alongside the repertoire data. An earlier analysis of 500 to 750 of the donors applied high-throughput TCR beta sequencing to assess whether each TCR beta V gene segment acted as functional or pseudogenic. A separate validation cohort of roughly 130 different subjects was used in addition to the approximately 670-subject first cohort. A later analysis re-analyzed previously published TCR beta repertoires from several hundred donors and added high-resolution HLA genotyping to study TCR occurrence patterns. To predict cytomegalovirus infection status, the study brought together high-throughput TCR immunosequencing, statistical association of individual TCRs with disease status, and machine learning. The number of typed donors differed by locus: about 620-630 for A, B, C, DRB1 and DQB1; 522 for DQA1; around 580 for DPA1; and 400 to 480 for DPB1. A handful of DR-DQ haplotypes were handled as single units for association and clustering because linkage in the cohort was strong. An early release that covered approximately 600 HLA-typed donors contained around 300 gigabases of sequencing data and roughly 84 million unique TCR sequences. The study aimed to test whether cataloging public T cell receptors could reveal signatures of past pathogen exposure. Both class I and class II loci were covered by HLA typing, at four-digit resolution. In a later genetic analysis, genome-wide SNP genotypes for about three fifths of the roughly 670 donors were used, and that subset was treated as a discovery cohort. Among 300 to 450 genotyped donors of the cohort, an average of 235,054 unique TCR beta nucleotide sequences were sequenced per donor, around 20% of them non-productive.

Concerning this clone: No antigen is known for it. The input lacks base qualities; no much larger clone sits a single base away.

In total, 666 healthy bone marrow donors made up the cohort. Cohort members were all nominally healthy when sampled, although unrecorded immune exposures were likely present. The donor tested CMV seronegative, placing the donor among the 350 or so seronegative members of the cohort. Each donor provided a peripheral blood sample, and peripheral blood mononuclear cells were used for TCR beta sequencing. The Qiagen DNeasy Blood Extraction Kit was used to extract genomic DNA from the blood cell samples. CDR1 and CDR2, per the germline V gene, are MDHEN and SYDVKM. Cut back by 4 bases and 1 base, the V and J ends lie 10 bases apart. The CDR3 runs 14 amino acids, cysteine and phenylalanine included. Of the read, only the CDR3 DNA is kept; its 42 bases are in frame from base 1. Libraries were prepared through the immunoSEQ multiplex PCR assay. The multiplex PCR relied on a mix of 60 forward primers for TCR Vbeta segments and 13 reverse primers for TCR Jbeta segments. A multiplex PCR assay on genomic DNA amplified the CDR3 region of rearranged TCR beta genes. Amplified TCR beta libraries were sequenced as 87-base-pair reads on the Illumina HiSeq System. Per the authors' processing: A later analysis counted tens of millions of unique TCR beta chains across the 666 repertoires, and 10 million to 11 million of these chains were shared by at least two donors. Raw reads were error-corrected and collapsed into unique sequences by a nearest-neighbor algorithm in which closely related sequences were merged to remove PCR and sequencing errors. CDR3 sequences were aligned to IMGT reference sequences to assign V, D and J gene segments. Each retained sequence needed at least a six-nucleotide match to both a V gene segment and a J gene segment. A rearrangement counted as productive if the CDR3 had no stop codons and remained in frame with V and J, and every other rearrangement counted as non-productive. Following IMGT convention, CDR3 was defined as the stretch from the second conserved V-encoded cysteine up to the conserved J-encoded phenylalanine. In an earlier analysis of some 550 of the donors, sequences lacking an unambiguous match to a single V gene segment were excluded. In an earlier analysis of approximately 590 of the donors, a V segment was called functional when productive rearrangements were above 56.7%, and segregating when the standard deviation between donors exceeded 5%. A statistical classification framework was built to diagnose cytomegalovirus status from the catalog of TCR beta chain sequences. V and J gene assignment, in a later analysis, came from comparing TCR nucleotide sequences with IMGT/GENE-DB human TR gene sequences. A later analysis assigned CDR3 sequences and most-parsimonious VDJ recombination scenarios with the TCRdist pipeline. A later analysis defined each TCR beta chain by its CDR3 amino acid sequence plus V-gene family, and excluded reads lacking a unique V-gene family. To address suspected cross-contamination and a sequencing artifact, a later analysis removed roughly 640 highly shared, low-generation-probability nucleotide sequences. For each public chain, a later analysis derived a clonal expansion index from normalized ranks of inferred template counts within each repertoire. Generation probabilities in a later analysis came from a VDJ recombination model fitted to out-of-frame rearrangements, and those results were checked against IGoR. Hypergeometric tests were used in a later analysis to score TCR-TCR, TCR-HLA and TCR-CMV co-occurrence, with a repertoire-size bias correction applied to the TCR pairs. False discovery rates were estimated in a later analysis by permuting HLA or CMV assignments 20 times. In a later analysis, co-occurring TCRs were grouped using DBSCAN, with TCRdist sequence similarity added in when clustering inside HLA-allele-positive subsets. For co-occurrence clustering, repertoires with fewer than 30,000 or more than 120,000 public chains were excluded, along with five or six repertoires with anomalous nucleotide sharing. Drawn from immuneACCESS, this table holds only the in-frame rearrangements with V and J called that TCRdb kept. Clones are partly lost; checked studies trace under half to an unresolved V gene and leave the rest unexplained. That table furnishes V, J and clone size, whereas the DNA furnished D and trimming. Here the sample has 90,000 to 150,000 clones; less than 85% occur a single time. 4.1% of the sample is held by the ten biggest clonotypes.

The study at large found these results: The only immune exposure information available for the cohort was CMV serostatus. A later analysis found that HLA-associated TCR beta chains were more clonally expanded and had lower generation probabilities than equally common non-associated chains. In a later analysis, the rate of TCR association differed among HLA loci, with DRB1 alleles having the most associated TCRs and HLA-C alleles having the fewest. In a later analysis, most CMV-associated TCR beta chains were found to appear HLA-restricted, with HLA associations seemingly driven largely by CMV exposure. In an earlier analysis of about 540 of the donors, most TCR beta V segments were observed in productive rearrangements about 90% or about 30% of the time, broadly matching IMGT annotations. According to the authors, the approach could potentially be generalized to other disease states and immunological phenotypes. V-gene and J-gene trimming of TCR beta chains was associated with a missense DCLRE1C variant in a later genetic analysis, and the association was replicated in an independent cohort. A cluster of highly shared sequence variants was judged likely to represent a technical artifact of the sequencing pipeline. Several of the top co-occurrence clusters appeared to be linked to parvovirus B19, influenza, CMV and Epstein-Barr virus, according to a later analysis. Presence/absence analyses assumed roughly uniform sequencing depth across donors, an assumption that may not hold. The earlier analysis of approximately 590 of the donors excluded some 15 rarely observed V segments, including chromosome 9 orphons, because counts were too low. Across donors, most TCR sequences were observed very rarely, whereas some public TCRs were present in many individuals. The classifier was reported to diagnose cytomegalovirus status with high specificity and sensitivity in both the original cohort and the validation cohort. When HLA alleles, especially DR and DQ, strongly co-occurred, TCR associations were difficult to assign to individual alleles. Because some donors lacked HLA typing at each locus, the association tests relied only on the typed subset. Correlated functional status among segregating V segments might reflect linkage disequilibrium, but an unknown experimental factor could not be ruled out. Compared with the roughly 600-donor mean, donors in an Asian-associated ancestry cluster had fewer N-insertions in productive TCRs, according to a later genetic analysis. In vitro tests confirmed that a few of the cytomegalovirus-associated TCR beta chains recognize cytomegalovirus antigens. In the study, around 150 TCR beta chains were listed as associated with cytomegalovirus. A further reported finding was that TCR beta sequences accurately predicted the HLA-A and HLA-B alleles for most subjects in the first cohort. A later analysis associated 16,951 TCR beta sequences with specific HLA alleles at a false discovery rate of 0.05. The cohort was sequenced for TCR beta chains only, and without alpha or paired-chain data the features that could be detected were limited. The 87-base-pair reads could not distinguish some IMGT-functional V segments, including TRBV6-2 and TRBV6-3, so those segments were excluded.

The specimen was PBMCs. The sequence came from a woman aged 40 to 50 in good health and CMV-seronegative. The chain uses TRBV28 and TRBJ1-1, and perhaps TRBD1 as D gene, on 5 matching bases. The CDR3: CASSSLTGNTEAFF. The DNA sequence is TGTGCCAGCAGTTCCCTTACAGGGAACACTGAAGCTTTCTTT.